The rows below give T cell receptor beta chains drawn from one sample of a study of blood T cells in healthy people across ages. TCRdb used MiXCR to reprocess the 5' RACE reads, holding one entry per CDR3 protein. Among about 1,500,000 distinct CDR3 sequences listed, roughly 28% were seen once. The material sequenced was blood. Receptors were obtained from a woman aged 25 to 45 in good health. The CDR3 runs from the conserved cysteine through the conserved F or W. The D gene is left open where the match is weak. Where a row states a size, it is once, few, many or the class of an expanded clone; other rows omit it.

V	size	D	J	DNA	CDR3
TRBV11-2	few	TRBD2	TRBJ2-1	TGTGCCAGCAGCCCCCGGATAGCGGGAGGGCACCATGAGCAGTTCTTC	CASSPRIAGGHHEQFF
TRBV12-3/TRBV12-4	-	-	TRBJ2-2	TGTGCCAGCAGTTTTATGGCCGGGGAGCTGTTTTTT	CASSFMAGELFF
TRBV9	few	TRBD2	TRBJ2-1	TGTGCCAGCAGCGTTTTCGCTAGCGGGAGTATAGGTGAGCAGTTCTTC	CASSVFASGSIGEQFF
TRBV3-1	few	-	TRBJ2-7	TGTGCCAGCAGCCAAAATAGAGGGACCGAGCAGTACTTC	CASSQNRGTEQYF
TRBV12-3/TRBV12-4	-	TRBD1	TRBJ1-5	TGTGCCAGCAGACGGACAGGGGCGATTTTCAATCAGCCCCAGCATTTT	CASRRTGAIFNQPQHF
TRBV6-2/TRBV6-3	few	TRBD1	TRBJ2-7	TGTGCCAGCAGCCGAGGGGACAGACCCTACGAGCAGTACTTC	CASSRGDRPYEQYF
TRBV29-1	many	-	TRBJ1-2	TGCAGCGTTGGGTCACAGCTATCCTATGGCTACACCTTC	CSVGSQLSYGYTF
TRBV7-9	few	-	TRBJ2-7	TGTGCCAGCAGCCCCCCCGGGACTGTTCACGAGCAGTACTTC	CASSPPGTVHEQYF
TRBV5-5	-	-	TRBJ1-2	TGTGCCAGCAGCTTGCGGAGACAGGTTGGGGGCTACACCTTC	CASSLRRQVGGYTF
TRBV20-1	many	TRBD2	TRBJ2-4	TGCAGTGCTGTTAGCGGGGGAGCCAAAAACATTCAGTACTTC	CSAVSGGAKNIQYF
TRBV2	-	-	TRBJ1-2	TGTGCCAGCAGTGAAAGGGTCAGCGCTAACTATGGCTACACCTTC	CASSERVSANYGYTF
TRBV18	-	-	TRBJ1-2	TGTGCCAGCTCACCTCCTAACGCGGGCCTTGGCTACACCTTC	CASSPPNAGLGYTF
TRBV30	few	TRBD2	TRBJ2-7	TGTGCCTGGAATATTCGCGGCGGGAGGGCCAGGGGCGAGCAGTACTTC	CAWNIRGGRARGEQYF
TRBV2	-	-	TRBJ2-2	TGTGCCAGCAGTGAAGCAGGGACGGACAGTTCCGGGGAGCTGTTTTTT	CASSEAGTDSSGELFF
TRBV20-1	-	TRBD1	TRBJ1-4	TGCAGTGTCCCGAGGGGGCACAATGAAAAACTGTTTTTT	CSVPRGHNEKLFF
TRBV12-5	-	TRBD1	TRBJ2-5	TGTGCTGGTGGTTTGCCTACAGGGGTTCAAGAGACCCAGTACTTC	CAGGLPTGVQETQYF
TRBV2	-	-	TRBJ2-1	TGTGCCAGCGGTTGGCGGGACTTGAATGAGCAGTTCTTC	CASGWRDLNEQFF
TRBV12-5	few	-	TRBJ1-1	TGTGCTAGTGGTTTGCCCTACACTGAAGCTTTCTTT	CASGLPYTEAFF
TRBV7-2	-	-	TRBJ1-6	TGTGCCAGCAGCTCTGGACAGATTAATTCACCCCTCCACTTT	CASSSGQINSPLHF
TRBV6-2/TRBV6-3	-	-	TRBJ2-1	TGTGCCAGCAGTTGGGACGGTGACAATGAGCAGTTCTTC	CASSWDGDNEQFF
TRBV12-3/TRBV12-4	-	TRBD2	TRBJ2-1	TGTGCCAGCAGTACACTAGCGGGGGGTGAGCAGTTCTTC	CASSTLAGGEQFF
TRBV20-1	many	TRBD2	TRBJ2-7	TGCAGTGCTAGAGATCATGGCGGGGGTACCTACGAGCAGTACTTC	CSARDHGGGTYEQYF
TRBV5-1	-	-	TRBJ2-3	TGCGCCAGTAGCTTCTCAGGGGCGCCTGAAGATACGCAGTATTTT	CASSFSGAPEDTQYF
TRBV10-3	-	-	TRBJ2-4	TGTGCCACCCGAAAGGAAGGGGGGGCCCCCATTCAGTACTTC	CATRKEGGAPIQYF
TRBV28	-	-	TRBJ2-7	TGTGCCAGCAGAACCAGACTGGGGGGGCCCTACGAGCAGTACTTC	CASRTRLGGPYEQYF
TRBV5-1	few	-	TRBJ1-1	TGCGCCAGCAGCACCTCACAGGGTACTATGTCCACTGAAGCTTTCTTT	CASSTSQGTMSTEAFF
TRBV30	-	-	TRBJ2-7	TGTGCCTTTTGGGGTAGGGCCGGGATTAGCGGTCGTTACGAGCAGTACTTC	CAFWGRAGISGRYEQYF
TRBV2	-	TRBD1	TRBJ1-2	TGTGCCGGCAAAGGACAGGGGGCGCGCTATGGCTACACCTTC	CAGKGQGARYGYTF
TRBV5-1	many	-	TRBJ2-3	TGCGCCAGCAGCTTGGACAGGGCGGGAGATACGCAGTATTTT	CASSLDRAGDTQYF